The entry below gives a single T cell receptor beta chain sequence along with its context. No antigen is known for it. No per-base quality is available; no much larger clone lies one base away. The junction shows trimming of 1 base on V and 4 bases on J, plus 10 bases between the germline ends. CDR1 and CDR2 are drawn from the germline V gene (reference sequence): LNHNV, YYDKDF. The CDR3 covers 15 residues, taking in both the cysteine and the phenylalanine. Only the CDR3 part of the read is kept: 45 bases, read in frame from the first base. This entry comes from a study of CD8+ T cells in alopecia areata listed by TCRdb under 2018. With respect to the entire study: Treated patients were enrolled in an open-label pilot trial of oral tofacitinib at 5 to 10 mg twice daily for moderate-to-severe alopecia areata. Patients received tofacitinib for 6 to 18 months and were then followed off drug for 6 months to check for delayed response and recurrence. The SALT score, which quantifies the percentage of affected scalp surface area, was used to measure disease severity in treated patients. High-throughput TCRbeta sequencing was used to examine T cell clonal expansion in alopecia areata in both the C3H/HeJ mouse model and human patients. Human TCRbeta sequencing covered scalp tissue and sorted CD4+ and CD8+ peripheral blood T cells from patchy and totalis/universalis alopecia areata patients and healthy controls. Patients on tofacitinib were biopsied at baseline and after 4 and 24 weeks of treatment, and several of the patients also had a later scalp biopsy. Scalp clonality was compared across normal scalp (n=4), patchy alopecia areata scalp (n=8), and alopecia totalis/universalis scalp (n=8). The RNA source kit depended on sample type: the PAXgene miRNA kit for fixed scalp, the miRNeasy kit for PBMCs, and the RNeasy kit for mouse skin. immunoSEQ multiplex PCR using 35 Vbeta forward primers and 13 Jbeta reverse primers was used to amplify TCRbeta CDR3 regions. On the study overall, not on this receptor specifically: Shared TCR sequences between patients were less evident than in mice, which may be partly attributable to HLA diversity in the patient population. Unlike mouse skin, which is dominated by gammadelta T cells, normal human skin has resident alphabeta T cells that are also sequenced, and this complicates analysis of the scalp TCR repertoire. Compared with normal scalp, lesional scalp, particularly in alopecia totalis/universalis, had higher clonality and more expanded CD8+ clones, which suggests antigenic drive. Tofacitinib significantly lowered scalp clonality and the number of expanded CD8+ clones among the top 100 scalp clones. The treated cohort was small, with a single nonresponder, so links between baseline CD8+ expansion and response need larger studies. Many expanded lesional clones persisted in scalp and blood during tofacitinib treatment, which may partly explain relapse after stopping treatment.

The library was made by the immunoSEQ multiplex PCR assay. For TCR sequencing, RNA was extracted from every sample and reverse transcribed into cDNA to serve as template. SuperScript III was used for first-strand cDNA synthesis, primed with a 2:1 mix of oligo-dT and random hexamers. A synthetic immune receptor repertoire was used to gauge amplification bias, and whatever bias remained was removed computationally. Regarding the original processing steps: Raw reads were preprocessed for error removal, and CDR3 was defined according to IMGT conventions as running from the conserved cysteine to phenylalanine. To get clonality, Shannon entropy was normalized by log2 of the number of productive unique TCRs and the result was subtracted from 1. Whether scalp clones were CD4 or CD8 was inferred by matching scalp TCRbeta sequences against CD4 and CD8 repertoires sorted from blood. TCRdb's version of the immuneACCESS table is confined to in-frame rearrangements and falls short of the full clone set. An unresolved V gene accounts for under half of the shortfall where checked; the remainder is of unknown origin. V and J calls and clone size are given by that table; D and trimming were obtained from the DNA. The sample yields about 130,000 clones; 45% to 60% were counted once. In total, the top ten clones hold roughly 15% of the sample.

The time point label, as the study defines it: around 29 days on oral tofacitinib. This sample's treatment or condition label indicates: oral pan-JAK inhibitor, 5-10 mg twice daily. Lesional scalp punch biopsies and peripheral blood were collected from alopecia areata patients. PBMCs were separated by density centrifugation and stained for CD3, CD4 and CD8, after which CD4+ and CD8+ T cells were sorted on a FACSAria. The sequence is built from TRBV15 and TRBJ1-4, with no confident D gene call. The sequence came from a human donor with alopecia areata. This specimen was CD8+ T cells sorted from blood, taken at week 4, from a patient treated with tofacitinib. CDR3 protein: CATSRGGNGNEKLFF. DNA sequence: TGTGCCACCAGCAGAGGAGGGAACGGTAATGAAAAACTGTTTTTT.